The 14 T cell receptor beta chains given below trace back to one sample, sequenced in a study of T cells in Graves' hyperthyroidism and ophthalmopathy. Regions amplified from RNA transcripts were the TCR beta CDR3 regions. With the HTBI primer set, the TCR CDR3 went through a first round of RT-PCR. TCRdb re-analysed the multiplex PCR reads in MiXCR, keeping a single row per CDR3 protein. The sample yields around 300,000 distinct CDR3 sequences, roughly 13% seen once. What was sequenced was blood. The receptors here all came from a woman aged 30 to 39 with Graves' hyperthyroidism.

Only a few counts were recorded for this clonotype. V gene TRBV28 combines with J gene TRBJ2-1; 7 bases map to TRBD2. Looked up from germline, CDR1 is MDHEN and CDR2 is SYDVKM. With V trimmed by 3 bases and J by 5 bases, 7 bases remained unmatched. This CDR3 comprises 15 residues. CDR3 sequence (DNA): TGTGCCAGCAGTTTTTGGAGCGGGGCTAACAATGAGCAGTTCTTC. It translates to CASSFWSGANNEQFF.

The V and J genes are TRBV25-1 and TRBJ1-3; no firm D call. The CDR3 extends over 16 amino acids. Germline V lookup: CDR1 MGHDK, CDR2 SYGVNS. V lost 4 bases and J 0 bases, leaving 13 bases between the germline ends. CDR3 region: CASSALSGISGNTIYF. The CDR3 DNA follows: TGTGCCAGCAGTGCCCTTTCAGGAATCTCTGGAAACACCATATATTTT.

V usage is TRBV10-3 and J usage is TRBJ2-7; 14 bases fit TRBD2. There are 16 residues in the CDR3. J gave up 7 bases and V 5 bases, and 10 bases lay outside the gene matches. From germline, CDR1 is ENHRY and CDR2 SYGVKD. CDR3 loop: CAISPTRTSGRKEQYF. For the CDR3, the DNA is TGTGCCATCAGTCCGACTAGGACTAGCGGGAGGAAGGAGCAGTACTTC.

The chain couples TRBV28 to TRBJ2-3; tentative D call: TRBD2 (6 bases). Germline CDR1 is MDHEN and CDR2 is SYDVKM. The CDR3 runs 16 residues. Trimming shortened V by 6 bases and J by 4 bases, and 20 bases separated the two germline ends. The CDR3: CASSPLGGVPPDTQYF. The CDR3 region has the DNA TGTGCCAGCAGCCCCTTGGGCGGGGTGCCTCCAGATACGCAGTATTTT.

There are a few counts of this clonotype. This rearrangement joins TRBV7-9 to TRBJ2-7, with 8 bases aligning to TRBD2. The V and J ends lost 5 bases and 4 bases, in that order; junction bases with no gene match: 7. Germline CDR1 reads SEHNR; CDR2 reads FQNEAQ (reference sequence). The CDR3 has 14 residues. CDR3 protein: CASSVPTSGYEQYF. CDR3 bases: TGTGCCAGCAGCGTGCCTACTAGCGGTTACGAGCAGTACTTC.

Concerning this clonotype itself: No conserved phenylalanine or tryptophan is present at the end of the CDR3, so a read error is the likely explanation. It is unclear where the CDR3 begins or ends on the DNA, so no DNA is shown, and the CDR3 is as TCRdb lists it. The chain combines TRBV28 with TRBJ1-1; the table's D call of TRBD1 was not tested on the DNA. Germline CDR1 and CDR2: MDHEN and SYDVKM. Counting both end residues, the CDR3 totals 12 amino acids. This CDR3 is CASNTAQGGLSV.

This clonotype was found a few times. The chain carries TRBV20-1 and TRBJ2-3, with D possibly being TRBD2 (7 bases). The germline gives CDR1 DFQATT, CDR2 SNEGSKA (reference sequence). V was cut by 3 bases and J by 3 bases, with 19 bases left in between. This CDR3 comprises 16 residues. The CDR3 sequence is CSARRGLGRETDTQYF. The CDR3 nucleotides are TGCAGTGCTAGGAGGGGGTTGGGGCGGGAGACAGATACGCAGTATTTT.

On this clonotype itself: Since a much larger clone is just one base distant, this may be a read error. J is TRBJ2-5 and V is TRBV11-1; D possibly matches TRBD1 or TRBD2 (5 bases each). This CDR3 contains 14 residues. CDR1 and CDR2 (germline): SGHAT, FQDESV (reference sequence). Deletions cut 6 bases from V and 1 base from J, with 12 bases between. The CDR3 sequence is CASRPGTLQETQYF. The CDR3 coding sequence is TGTGCCAGCAGGCCCGGGACGCTCCAAGAGACCCAGTACTTC.

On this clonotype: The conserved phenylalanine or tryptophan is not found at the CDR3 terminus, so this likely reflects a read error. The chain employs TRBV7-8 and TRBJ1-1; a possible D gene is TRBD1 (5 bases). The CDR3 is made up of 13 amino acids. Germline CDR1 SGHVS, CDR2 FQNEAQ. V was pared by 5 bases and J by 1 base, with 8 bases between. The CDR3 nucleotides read TGTGCCAGCAGCCTCGACAGGAACACTGAAGCTTTCCTT. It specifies CASSLDRNTEAFL.

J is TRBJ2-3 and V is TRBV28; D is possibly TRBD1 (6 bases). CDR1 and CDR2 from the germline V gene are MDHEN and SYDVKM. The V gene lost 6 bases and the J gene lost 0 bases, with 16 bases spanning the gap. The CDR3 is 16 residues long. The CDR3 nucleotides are TGTGCCAGCAGCCCCATCAACAGGGCTAGCACAGATACGCAGTATTTT. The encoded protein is CASSPINRASTDTQYF.

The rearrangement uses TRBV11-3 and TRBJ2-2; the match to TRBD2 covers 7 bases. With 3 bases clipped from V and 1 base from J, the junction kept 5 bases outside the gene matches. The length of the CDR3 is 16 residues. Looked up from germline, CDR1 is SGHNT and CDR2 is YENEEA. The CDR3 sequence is CASSLQGGVNTGELFF. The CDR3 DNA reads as TGTGCCAGCAGCTTGCAGGGAGGGGTGAACACCGGGGAGCTGTTTTTT.

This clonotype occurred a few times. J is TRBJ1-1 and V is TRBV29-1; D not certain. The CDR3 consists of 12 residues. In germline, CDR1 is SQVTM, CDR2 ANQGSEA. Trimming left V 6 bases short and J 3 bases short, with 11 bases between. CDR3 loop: CSVPSEDTEAFF. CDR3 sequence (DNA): TGCAGCGTCCCTTCGGAAGACACTGAAGCTTTCTTT.

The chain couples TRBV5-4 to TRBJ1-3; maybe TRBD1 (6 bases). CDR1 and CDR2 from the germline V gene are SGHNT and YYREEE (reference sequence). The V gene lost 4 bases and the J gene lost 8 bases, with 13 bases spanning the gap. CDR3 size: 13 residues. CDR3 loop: CASSQGSRDTIYF. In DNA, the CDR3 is TGTGCCAGCAGCCAGGGGTCCCGGGACACCATATATTTT.

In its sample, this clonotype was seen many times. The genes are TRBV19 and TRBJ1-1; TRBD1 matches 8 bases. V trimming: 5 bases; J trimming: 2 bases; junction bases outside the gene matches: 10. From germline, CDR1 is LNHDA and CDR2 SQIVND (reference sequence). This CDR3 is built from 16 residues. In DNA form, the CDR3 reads TGTGCCAGTAGTCCCCACGGACAGGGAAAAAACACTGAAGCTTTCTTT. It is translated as CASSPHGQGKNTEAFF.